A selection of T cell receptor beta chains follows, all from one sample in a study of cytomegalovirus exposure and HLA in healthy donors. TCRdb's copy holds only in-frame clones and misses some; the assay was immunoSEQ multiplex PCR. The sample includes 90,000 to 150,000 clones, around 89% of them seen just once. Sequencing was carried out using PBMCs. These TCRs come from a young woman in good health and CMV-seropositive. Each CDR3 is given with its conserved first and last residue. A D gene is named only where the DNA matches it firmly. A clone size is listed for some rows: how often the clone was seen (once, few, many), or a class if it is expanded.

v_call	j_call	clone_size	d_call	cdr3_aa	cdr3_nt
TRBV9	TRBJ1-1	-	-	CASSAREAGARTEAFF	TGTGCCAGCAGCGCCCGGGAAGCCGGCGCGCGGACTGAAGCTTTCTTT
TRBV4-1	TRBJ1-2	-	-	CASSQDTRYTF	TGCGCCAGCAGCCAAGACACTCGCTACACCTTC
TRBV29-1	TRBJ2-7	-	TRBD1	CSVVGTGWSYEQYF	TGCAGCGTTGTCGGGACAGGGTGGTCCTACGAGCAGTACTTC
TRBV6-5	TRBJ2-3	-	TRBD1	CASSYRGLNSDTQYF	TGTGCCAGCAGTTACAGGGGGCTAAATTCAGATACGCAGTATTTT
TRBV4-2	TRBJ2-7	-	-	CASSQERGPYEQYF	TGTGCCAGCAGCCAAGAGCGGGGCCCCTACGAGCAGTACTTC
TRBV19	TRBJ1-1	-	TRBD1	CASSLDRGGTEAFF	TGTGCCAGTAGTTTGGACAGGGGCGGCACTGAAGCTTTCTTT
TRBV4-2	TRBJ2-2	-	TRBD2	CASSQEAGGPGELFF	TGTGCCAGCAGCCAAGAGGCGGGGGGGCCCGGGGAGCTGTTTTTT
TRBV4-1	TRBJ1-1	-	-	CASSQGPYTEAFF	TGCGCCAGCAGCCAAGGGCCCTACACTGAAGCTTTCTTT
TRBV4-1	TRBJ1-6	few	TRBD1	CASSQRGQDNSPLHF	TGCGCCAGCAGCCAAAGGGGACAGGATAATTCACCCCTCCACTTT
TRBV14	TRBJ1-2	-	-	CASSVALLEDGYTF	TGTGCCAGCAGCGTAGCTCTTCTTGAGGATGGCTACACCTTC
TRBV7-8	TRBJ1-5	-	-	CASCVRAGQPQHF	TGTGCCAGCTGTGTGAGGGCAGGTCAGCCCCAGCATTTT
TRBV29-1	TRBJ1-2	-	-	CSVVWSAVYGYTF	TGCAGCGTTGTATGGAGCGCCGTCTATGGCTACACCTTC
TRBV19	TRBJ1-3	-	-	CASSIIAGTGNTIYF	TGTGCCAGTAGTATAATCGCAGGTACTGGAAACACCATATATTTT
TRBV28	TRBJ1-5	-	-	CASSSRDSNQPQHF	TGTGCCAGCAGCTCCAGGGATAGCAATCAGCCCCAGCATTTT
TRBV4-1	TRBJ1-1	-	-	CASSQASGIYAEAFF	TGCGCCAGCAGCCAAGCTTCGGGGATCTACGCTGAAGCTTTCTTT
TRBV9	TRBJ2-2	-	-	CASRRTVRGGELFF	TGTGCCAGCAGGCGAACCGTTCGGGGCGGGGAGCTGTTTTTT
TRBV6-6	TRBJ2-7	-	-	CASSPDNYEQYF	TGTGCCAGCAGTCCAGATAACTACGAGCAGTACTTC
TRBV7-2	TRBJ2-3	-	-	CASSHRLGTDTQYF	TGTGCCAGCAGCCACCGACTCGGCACAGATACGCAGTATTTT
TRBV6-5	TRBJ2-7	few	TRBD1	CASSSIGQGEQYF	TGTGCCAGCAGTTCCATCGGACAGGGCGAGCAGTACTTC
TRBV18	TRBJ1-1	-	-	CASSQGWANTEAFF	TGTGCCAGCTCACAGGGGTGGGCGAACACTGAAGCTTTCTTT
TRBV5-6	TRBJ2-7	-	TRBD1	CASSQTGTAYEQYF	TGTGCCAGCAGCCAAACGGGGACAGCGTACGAGCAGTACTTC
TRBV19	TRBJ2-2	-	-	CASSRNSNTGELFF	TGTGCCAGTAGTAGGAACAGCAACACCGGGGAGCTGTTTTTT
TRBV27	TRBJ2-7	-	TRBD1	CASSLQRGQAYEQYF	TGTGCCAGCAGCCTACAACGAGGACAGGCCTACGAGCAGTACTTC
TRBV27	TRBJ1-2	once	-	CASRLTRHLNYGYTF	TGTGCCAGCAGGTTAACTCGCCACCTTAACTATGGCTACACCTTC
TRBV7-8	TRBJ2-1	-	-	CASSLTGSNNEQFF	TGTGCCAGCAGCTTGACCGGGTCCAACAATGAGCAGTTCTTC
TRBV4-2	TRBJ2-3	-	-	CASSQAADTDTQYF	TGTGCCAGCAGCCAAGCAGCGGACACAGATACGCAGTATTTT
TRBV7-9	TRBJ1-1	-	-	CASSRQSRGQAFF	TGTGCCAGCAGCCGCCAATCGAGAGGGCAAGCTTTCTTT
TRBV11-2	TRBJ2-1	-	TRBD2	CASSWGLAGGNEQFF	TGTGCCAGCAGCTGGGGACTAGCGGGAGGAAATGAGCAGTTCTTC
TRBV5-5	TRBJ2-7	-	TRBD1	CASRTPGQGTYEQYF	TGTGCCAGCAGGACCCCGGGACAGGGCACCTACGAGCAGTACTTC
TRBV18	TRBJ2-7	-	TRBD1	CASSPRTGSYEQYF	TGTGCCAGCTCACCCCGGACAGGATCCTACGAGCAGTACTTC
TRBV4-3	TRBJ2-7	-	-	CASSQGGGRGYEQYF	TGCGCCAGCAGCCAAGGCGGAGGGCGAGGATACGAGCAGTACTTC
TRBV7-3	TRBJ1-3	-	-	CASSLIGGTGNTIYF	TGTGCCAGCAGCTTAATCGGGGGGACTGGAAACACCATATATTTT
TRBV2	TRBJ2-3	-	-	CAITMGWDTQYF	TGTGCCATCACTATGGGTTGGGATACGCAGTATTTT
TRBV7-9	TRBJ2-5	-	TRBD2	CASTRGRQETQYF	TGTGCCAGCACCCGCGGGAGACAGGAGACCCAGTACTTC
TRBV5-4	TRBJ1-1	-	TRBD1	CASSTDRVSEAFF	TGTGCCAGCAGCACCGACAGGGTTAGTGAAGCTTTCTTT
TRBV19	TRBJ2-1	-	TRBD1	CASSIKGAVEQFF	TGTGCCAGTAGTATAAAGGGGGCCGTTGAGCAGTTCTTC
TRBV7-2	TRBJ2-6	once	TRBD1	CASKRTIQGAGANVLTF	TGTGCCAGCAAACGTACGATACAGGGGGCTGGGGCCAACGTCCTGACTTTC
TRBV2	TRBJ1-1	medium-sized	-	CASTMGDMNTEAFF	TGTGCCAGCACAATGGGGGACATGAACACTGAAGCTTTCTTT
TRBV6-5	TRBJ1-2	-	TRBD1	CASSYATGVGNYGYTF	TGTGCCAGCAGTTACGCCACAGGGGTGGGTAACTATGGCTACACCTTC
TRBV19	TRBJ1-1	few	-	CASRTTGNQSFF	TGTGCCAGTAGAACCACAGGGAATCAGTCTTTCTTT
TRBV15	TRBJ2-1	-	TRBD2	CATSRGTSGGVGQFF	TGTGCCACCAGCAGAGGTACTAGCGGGGGGGTGGGTCAGTTCTTC
TRBV14	TRBJ1-3	few	-	CASSQTGNTIYF	TGTGCCAGCAGCCAGACAGGAAACACCATATATTTT
TRBV15	TRBJ2-7	-	-	CATSAGRGRTYEQYF	TGTGCCACCAGCGCCGGTAGGGGTCGAACCTACGAGCAGTACTTC
TRBV14	TRBJ2-7	-	TRBD2	CASSQELVPSGSRDEQYF	TGTGCCAGCAGCCAAGAATTGGTCCCTAGCGGGAGTAGGGACGAGCAGTACTTC
TRBV2	TRBJ2-5	-	-	CASSPDTGETQYF	TGTGCCAGCAGCCCCGATACCGGGGAGACCCAGTACTTC
TRBV2	TRBJ2-7	-	TRBD1	CASHGTGTYEQYF	TGTGCCAGCCACGGGACAGGGACCTACGAGCAGTACTTC
TRBV7-9	TRBJ1-2	-	TRBD1	CASSSSGGDYGYTF	TGTGCCAGCAGCTCCTCAGGGGGCGACTATGGCTACACCTTC
TRBV6-6	TRBJ2-7	-	-	CASSRGGGVGEQYF	TGTGCCAGCAGCCGTGGGGGCGGAGTGGGCGAGCAGTACTTC
TRBV4-2	TRBJ2-1	-	-	CASSQDGSLNEQFF	TGTGCCAGCAGCCAAGACGGGAGCCTCAATGAGCAGTTCTTC
TRBV7-9	TRBJ1-1	-	-	CASSLSGGDTEAFF	TGTGCCAGCAGCCTATCAGGAGGGGACACTGAAGCTTTCTTT
TRBV7-8	TRBJ2-7	few	-	CASSSQSSYEQYF	TGTGCCAGCAGCTCCCAGTCCTCCTACGAGCAGTACTTC
TRBV30	TRBJ2-1	-	TRBD1	CAWDGTGQRNEQFF	TGTGCCTGGGACGGGACAGGTCAGCGCAATGAGCAGTTCTTC
TRBV25-1	TRBJ2-5	few	-	CASSERGHQETQYF	TGTGCCAGCAGTGAACGAGGGCACCAAGAGACCCAGTACTTC
TRBV5-1	TRBJ2-1	-	TRBD2	CASSLTSGTSYNEQFF	TGCGCCAGCAGCTTGACTAGCGGGACCTCTTACAATGAGCAGTTCTTC
TRBV10-3	TRBJ1-2	-	-	CAISGGHTANYGYTF	TGTGCCATCAGTGGCGGACATACCGCTAACTATGGCTACACCTTC
TRBV7-9	TRBJ1-3	-	-	CASSLAGATGNTIYF	TGTGCCAGCAGCTTAGCGGGGGCTACTGGAAACACCATATATTTT
TRBV18	TRBJ1-2	-	-	CASSLTTGWDGYTF	TGTGCCAGCTCACTAACAACAGGGTGGGACGGCTACACCTTC